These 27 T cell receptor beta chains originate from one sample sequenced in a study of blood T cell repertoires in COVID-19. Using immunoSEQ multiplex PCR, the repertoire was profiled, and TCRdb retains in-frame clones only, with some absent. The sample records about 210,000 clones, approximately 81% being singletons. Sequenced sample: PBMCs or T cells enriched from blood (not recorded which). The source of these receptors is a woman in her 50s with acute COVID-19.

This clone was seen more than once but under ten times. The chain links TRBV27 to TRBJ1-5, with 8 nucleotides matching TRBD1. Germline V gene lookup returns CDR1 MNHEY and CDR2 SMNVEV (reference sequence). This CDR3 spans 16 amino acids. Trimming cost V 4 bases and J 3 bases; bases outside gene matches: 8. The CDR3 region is CASSSTNRGANQPQHF. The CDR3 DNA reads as TGTGCCAGCAGTTCAACAAACAGGGGGGCCAATCAGCCCCAGCATTTT.

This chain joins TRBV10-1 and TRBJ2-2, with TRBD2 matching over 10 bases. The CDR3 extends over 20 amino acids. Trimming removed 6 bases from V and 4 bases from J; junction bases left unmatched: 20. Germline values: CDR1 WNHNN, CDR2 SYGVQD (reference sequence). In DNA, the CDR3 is TGCGCCAGCAGGGACGCTGCTAGAACTAGCGGGATATGTTGCACCGGGGAGCTGTTTTTT. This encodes CASRDAARTSGICCTGELFF.

For the CDR3, the DNA is TGTGCCAGCAGTTACTCGAGCACAGGAGCCTACAATGAGCAGTTCTTC. It yields the protein CASSYSSTGAYNEQFF. The chain employs TRBV6-5 and TRBJ2-1, with TRBD1 as a possible D gene (5 bases). The V end was cut by 0 bases, the J end by 2 bases, with 11 bases between. Germline lookup yields CDR1 MNHEY and CDR2 SVGAGI. The CDR3 consists of 16 residues.

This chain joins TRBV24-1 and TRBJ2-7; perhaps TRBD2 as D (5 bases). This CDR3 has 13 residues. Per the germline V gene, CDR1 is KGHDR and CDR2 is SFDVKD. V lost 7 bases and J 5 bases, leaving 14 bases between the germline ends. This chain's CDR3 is CATRGSGSDEQYF. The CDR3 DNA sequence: TGTGCCACCAGGGGGAGTGGCAGCGACGAGCAGTACTTC.

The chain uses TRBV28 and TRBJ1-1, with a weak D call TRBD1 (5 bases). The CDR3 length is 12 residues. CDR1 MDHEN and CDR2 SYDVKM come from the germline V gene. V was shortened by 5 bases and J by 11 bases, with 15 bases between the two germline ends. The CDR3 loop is CASSPQQVGAFF. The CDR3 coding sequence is TGTGCCAGCAGTCCCCAACAGGTGGGGGCTTTCTTT.

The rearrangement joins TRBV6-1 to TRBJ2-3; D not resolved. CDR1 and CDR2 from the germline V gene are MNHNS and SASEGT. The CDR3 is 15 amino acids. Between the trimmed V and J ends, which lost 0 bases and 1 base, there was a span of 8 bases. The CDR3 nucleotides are TGTGCCAGCAGTGAAGCGGGCCCAGGCACAGATACGCAGTATTTT. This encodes CASSEAGPGTDTQYF.

The CDR3 DNA reads as TGTGCCAGCAGCGGGATAGGACTAGCGGGAGTCAATGAGCAGTTCTTC. Amino acids: CASSGIGLAGVNEQFF. The rearrangement joins TRBV7-2 to TRBJ2-1, with 13 positions matching TRBD2. Germline-derived CDR1 and CDR2 are SGHTA and FQGNSA. The CDR3 extends over 16 amino acids. Trimming removed 5 bases from V and 6 bases from J; junction bases left unmatched: 7.

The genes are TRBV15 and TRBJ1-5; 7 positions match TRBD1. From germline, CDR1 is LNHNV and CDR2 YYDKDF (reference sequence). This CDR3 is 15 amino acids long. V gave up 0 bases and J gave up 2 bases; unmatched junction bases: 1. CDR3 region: CATSREGGGNQPQHF. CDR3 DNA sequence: TGTGCCACCAGCAGAGAAGGGGGCGGCAATCAGCCCCAGCATTTT. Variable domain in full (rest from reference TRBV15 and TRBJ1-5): DAMVIQNPRYQVTQFGKPVTLSCSQTLNHNVMYWYQQKSSQAPKLLFHYYDKDFNNEADTPDNFQSRRPNTSFCFLDIRSPGLGDTAMYLCATSREGGGNQPQHFGDGTRLSIL.

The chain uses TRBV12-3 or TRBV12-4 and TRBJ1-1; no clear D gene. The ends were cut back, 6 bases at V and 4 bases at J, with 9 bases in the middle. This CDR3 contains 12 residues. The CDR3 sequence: CASSQQITEAFF. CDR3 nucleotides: TGTGCCAGCAGCCAACAGATCACTGAAGCTTTCTTT.

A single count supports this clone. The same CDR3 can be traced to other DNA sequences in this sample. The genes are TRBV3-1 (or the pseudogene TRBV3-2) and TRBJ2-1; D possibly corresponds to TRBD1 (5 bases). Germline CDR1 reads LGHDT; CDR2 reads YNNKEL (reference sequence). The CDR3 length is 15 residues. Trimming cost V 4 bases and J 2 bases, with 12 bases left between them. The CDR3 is CASSPTIGAYNEQFF. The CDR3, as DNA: TGTGCCAGCAGCCCAACCATAGGGGCCTACAATGAGCAGTTCTTC.

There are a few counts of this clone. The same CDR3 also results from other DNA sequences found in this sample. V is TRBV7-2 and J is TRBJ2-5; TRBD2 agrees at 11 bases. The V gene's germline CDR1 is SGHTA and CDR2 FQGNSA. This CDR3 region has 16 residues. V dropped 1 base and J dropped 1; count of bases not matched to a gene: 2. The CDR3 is CASSLGLAGGQETQYF. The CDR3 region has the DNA TGTGCCAGCAGCTTAGGGCTAGCGGGAGGCCAAGAGACCCAGTACTTC.

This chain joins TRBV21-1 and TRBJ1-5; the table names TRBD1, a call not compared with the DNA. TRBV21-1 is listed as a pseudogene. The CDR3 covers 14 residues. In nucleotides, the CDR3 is TGTGCCAGCAAGGCAGGGCATAGCAATCAGCCCCAGCATTTT. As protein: CASKAGHSNQPQHF.

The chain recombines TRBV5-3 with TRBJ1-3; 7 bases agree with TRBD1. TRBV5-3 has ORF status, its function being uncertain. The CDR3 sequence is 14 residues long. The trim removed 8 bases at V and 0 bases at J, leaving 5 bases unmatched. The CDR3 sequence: CASRTGLSGNTIYF. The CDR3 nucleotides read TGTGCCAGTAGGACAGGCCTCTCTGGAAACACCATATATTTT.

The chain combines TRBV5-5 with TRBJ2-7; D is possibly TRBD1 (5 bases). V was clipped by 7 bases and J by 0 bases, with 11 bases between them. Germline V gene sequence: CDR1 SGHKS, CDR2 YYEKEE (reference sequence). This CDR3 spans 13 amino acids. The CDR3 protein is CASGRQISYEQYF. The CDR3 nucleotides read TGTGCCAGCGGCAGACAGATCTCCTACGAGCAGTACTTC.

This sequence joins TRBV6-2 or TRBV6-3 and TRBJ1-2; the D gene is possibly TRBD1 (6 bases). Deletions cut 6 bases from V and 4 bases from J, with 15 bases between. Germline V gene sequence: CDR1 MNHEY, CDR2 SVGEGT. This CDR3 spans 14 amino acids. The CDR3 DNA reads TGTGCCAGCAGCCCCTATACAGGGACCTATGGCTACACCTTC. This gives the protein CASSPYTGTYGYTF.

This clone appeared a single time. CDR3 sequence: CASSLDSGYNSPLHF. The DNA of the CDR3 is TGTGCCAGCAGCTTAGATTCAGGTTATAATTCACCCCTCCACTTT. This rearrangement joins TRBV11-2 to TRBJ1-6; D call uncertain. Deletions cut 0 bases from V and 4 bases from J, with 7 bases between. The CDR3 contains 15 residues. Germline values: CDR1 SGHAT, CDR2 FQNNGV.

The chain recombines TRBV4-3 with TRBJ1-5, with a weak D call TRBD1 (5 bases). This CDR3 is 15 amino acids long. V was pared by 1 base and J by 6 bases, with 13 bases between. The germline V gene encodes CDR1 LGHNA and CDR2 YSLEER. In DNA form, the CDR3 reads TGCGCCAGCAGCCAAGCAGGCGGGGGAGGTCAGCCCCAGCATTTT. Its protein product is CASSQAGGGGQPQHF.

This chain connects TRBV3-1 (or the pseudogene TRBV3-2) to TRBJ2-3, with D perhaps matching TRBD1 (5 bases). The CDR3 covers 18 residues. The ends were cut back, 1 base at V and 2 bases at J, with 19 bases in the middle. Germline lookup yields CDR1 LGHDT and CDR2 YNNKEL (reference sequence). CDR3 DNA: TGTGCCAGCAGCCAAGTAGGTCAGGGCATTAAACTCACAGATACGCAGTATTTT. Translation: CASSQVGQGIKLTDTQYF.

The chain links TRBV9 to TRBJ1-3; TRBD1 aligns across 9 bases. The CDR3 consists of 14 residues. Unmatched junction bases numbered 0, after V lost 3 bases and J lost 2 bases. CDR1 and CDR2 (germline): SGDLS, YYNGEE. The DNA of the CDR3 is TGTGCCAGCAGCGGACAGGGGGCTGGAAACACCATATATTTT. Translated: CASSGQGAGNTIYF.

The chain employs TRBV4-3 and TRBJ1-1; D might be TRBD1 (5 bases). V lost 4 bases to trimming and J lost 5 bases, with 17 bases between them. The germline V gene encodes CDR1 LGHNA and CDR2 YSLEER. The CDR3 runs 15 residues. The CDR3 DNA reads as TGCGCCAGCAGCCGGACCTGGGGGGGTGGGACTGAAGCTTTCTTT. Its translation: CASSRTWGGGTEAFF.

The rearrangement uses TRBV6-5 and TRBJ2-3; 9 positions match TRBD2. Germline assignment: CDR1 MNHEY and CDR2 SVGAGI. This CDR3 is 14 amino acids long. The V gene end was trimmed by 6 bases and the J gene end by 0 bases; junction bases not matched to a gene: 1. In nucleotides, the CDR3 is TGTGCCAGCAGGCTAGCGGGGAGCACAGATACGCAGTATTTT. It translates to CASRLAGSTDTQYF.

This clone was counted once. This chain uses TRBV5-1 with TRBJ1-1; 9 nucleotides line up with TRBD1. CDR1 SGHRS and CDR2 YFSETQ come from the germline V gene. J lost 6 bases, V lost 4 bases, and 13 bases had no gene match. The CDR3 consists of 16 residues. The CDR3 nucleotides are TGCGCCAGCAGCAGTTTCGGACAGGGGCAAAGGTCTGAAGCTTTCTTT. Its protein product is CASSSFGQGQRSEAFF.

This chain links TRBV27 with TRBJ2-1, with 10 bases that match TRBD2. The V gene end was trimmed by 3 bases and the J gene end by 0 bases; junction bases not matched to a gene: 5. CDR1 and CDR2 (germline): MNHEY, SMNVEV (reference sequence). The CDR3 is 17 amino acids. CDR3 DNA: TGTGCCAGCAGTTTGCGAGCGGGAGGGAGCTCCTACAATGAGCAGTTCTTC. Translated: CASSLRAGGSSYNEQFF.

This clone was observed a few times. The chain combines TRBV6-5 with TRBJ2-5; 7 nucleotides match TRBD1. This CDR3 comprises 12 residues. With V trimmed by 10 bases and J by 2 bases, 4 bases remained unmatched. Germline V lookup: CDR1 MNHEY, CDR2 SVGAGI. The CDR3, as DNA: TGTGCCACTAAGGACAGGCAAGAGACCCAGTACTTC. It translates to CATKDRQETQYF.

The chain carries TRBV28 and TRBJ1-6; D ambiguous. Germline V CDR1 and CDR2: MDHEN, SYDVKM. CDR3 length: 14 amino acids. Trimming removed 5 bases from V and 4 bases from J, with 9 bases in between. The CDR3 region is CASSPRVYNSPLHF. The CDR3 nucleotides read TGTGCCAGCAGTCCCCGGGTATATAATTCACCCCTCCACTTT. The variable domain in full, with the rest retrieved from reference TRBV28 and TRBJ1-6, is DVKVTQSSRYLVKRTGEKVFLECVQDMDHENMFWYRQDPGLGLRLIYFSYDVKMKEKGDIPEGYSVSREKKERFSLILESASTNQTSMYLCASSPRVYNSPLHFGNGTRLTVT.

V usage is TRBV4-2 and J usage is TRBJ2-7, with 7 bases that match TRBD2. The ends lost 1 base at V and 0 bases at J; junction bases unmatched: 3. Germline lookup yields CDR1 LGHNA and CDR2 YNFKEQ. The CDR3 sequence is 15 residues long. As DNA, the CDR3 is TGTGCCAGCAGCCAAGTGCGGGAGAGCTCCTACGAGCAGTACTTC. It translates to CASSQVRESSYEQYF.

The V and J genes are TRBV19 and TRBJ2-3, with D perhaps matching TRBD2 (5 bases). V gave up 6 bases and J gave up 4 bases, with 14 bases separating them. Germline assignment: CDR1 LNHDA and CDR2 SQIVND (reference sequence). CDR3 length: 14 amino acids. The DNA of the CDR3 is TGTGCCAGTAGAGAGGGTGGTGGGCCAGATACGCAGTATTTT. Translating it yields CASREGGGPDTQYF.